The rows below give T cell receptor beta chains drawn from one sample of a study of blood T cell repertoires in COVID-19. Only in-frame clones appear in the TCRdb table, and some are missing; sequencing was by immunoSEQ multiplex PCR. This repertoire shows about 310,000 clones, around nine tenths found once; its top ten account for almost 9.5%. The sequenced material came from PBMCs or T cells enriched from blood (not recorded which). Receptors were obtained from a woman in her twenties or thirties who had recovered from COVID-19. Both conserved end residues are trimmed from each CDR3. For some rows the clone size is stated as once, few or many, or as a class when expanded; others skip it.

>NA|TRBJ2-1|TRBV7-9
ASSLAGRGVSYNEQF
>NA|TRBJ2-1|TRBV4-3
ASSSKGTGEDEQF
>NA|TRBJ1-2|TRBV11-2
ASRPNRDSPPKGYT
>NA|TRBJ2-1|TRBV10-3
AISPNSGTSYNEQF
>NA|TRBJ1-6|TRBV11-2
ASSLSTGSRSPLH
>few|TRBJ1-3|TRBV28
ASRLQNSGNTIY
>NA|TRBJ1-5|TRBV27
ASSSYPDRASNQPQH
>NA|TRBJ2-7|TRBV7-9
ASSHGLDEQY
>NA|TRBJ2-5|TRBV7-2
ASSLGRGQEETQY
>NA|TRBJ1-2|TRBV11-2
ASTHAGGRDGYT
>NA|TRBJ1-4|TRBV6-1
ASSDNSATNEKLF
>NA|TRBJ2-7|TRBV10-3
AISDNTRAPYEQY
>NA|TRBJ1-2|TRBV5-1
ASSLSPGGPANYGYT
>NA|TRBJ2-7|TRBV18
ASSPQRDNNEQY
>few|TRBJ1-1|TRBV29-1
SAGQAYEAF
>NA|TRBJ2-1|TRBV6-1
ASSEMAGEYNEQF
>NA|TRBJ1-4|TRBV7-9
ASTDTQGDEKLF